This TCR beta chain was documented in a study of blood T cell repertoires in COVID-19. Study context: Sites across the United States, Italy and Spain contributed samples from acute and convalescent COVID-19.

Here immunoSEQ multiplex PCR was the method, and the copy in TCRdb shows in-frame clones only, minus some. The top ten hold 6.5% to 8.5% of the sample, which has more than 80,000 clones, approximately 82% seen once. This CDR3 has 15 amino acids. Germline V lookup: CDR1 SGHTA, CDR2 FQGNSA. With 5 bases removed from V and 2 bases from J, the gap between germline ends came to 14 bases. The rearrangement uses TRBV7-2 and TRBJ2-3; a weak D match, TRBD2 (6 bases). The sample was peripheral blood. This receptor was obtained from a man in his fifties with active or convalescent COVID-19. The CDR3 region is CASSKTPSATDTQYF. The CDR3 DNA is TGTGCCAGCAGCAAAACTCCTAGCGCCACAGATACGCAGTATTTT.